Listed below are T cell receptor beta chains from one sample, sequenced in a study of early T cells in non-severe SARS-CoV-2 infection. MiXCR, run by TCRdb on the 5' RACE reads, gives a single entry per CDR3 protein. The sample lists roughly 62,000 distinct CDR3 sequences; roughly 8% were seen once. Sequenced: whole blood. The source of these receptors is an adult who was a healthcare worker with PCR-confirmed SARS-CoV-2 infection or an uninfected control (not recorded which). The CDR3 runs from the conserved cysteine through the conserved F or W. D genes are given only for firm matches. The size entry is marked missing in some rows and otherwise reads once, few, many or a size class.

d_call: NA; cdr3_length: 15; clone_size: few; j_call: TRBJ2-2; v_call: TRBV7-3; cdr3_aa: CASSFQGMDTGELFF; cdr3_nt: TGTGCCAGCAGCTTTCAGGGGATGGACACCGGGGAGCTGTTTTTT
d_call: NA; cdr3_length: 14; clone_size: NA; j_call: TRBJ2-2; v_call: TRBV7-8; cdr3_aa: CASSQGSWAGELFF; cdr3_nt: TGTGCCAGCAGCCAAGGGTCCTGGGCCGGGGAGCTGTTTTTT
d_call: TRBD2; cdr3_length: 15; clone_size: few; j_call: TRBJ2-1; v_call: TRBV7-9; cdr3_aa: CASRYGLAGAEEQFF; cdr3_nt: TGTGCCAGCAGGTACGGACTAGCGGGAGCAGAGGAGCAGTTCTTC
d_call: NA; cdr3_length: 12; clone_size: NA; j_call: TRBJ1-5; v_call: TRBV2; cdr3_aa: CASSDGNQPQHF; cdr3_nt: TGTGCCAGCAGCGATGGCAATCAGCCCCAGCATTTT
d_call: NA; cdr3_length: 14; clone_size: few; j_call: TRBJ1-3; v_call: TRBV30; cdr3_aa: CAWSADTRRNTIYF; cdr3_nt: TGTGCCTGGAGTGCGGACACCCGAAGGAACACCATATATTTT
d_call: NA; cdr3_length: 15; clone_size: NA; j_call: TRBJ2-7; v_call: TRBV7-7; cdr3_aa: CASSPGVGRVYEQYF; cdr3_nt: TGTGCCAGCAGCCCGGGGGTTGGCAGGGTCTACGAGCAGTACTTC
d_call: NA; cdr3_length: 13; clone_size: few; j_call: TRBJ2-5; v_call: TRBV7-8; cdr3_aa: CASSGQSGETQYF; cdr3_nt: TGTGCCAGCTCAGGACAAAGCGGAGAGACCCAGTACTTC
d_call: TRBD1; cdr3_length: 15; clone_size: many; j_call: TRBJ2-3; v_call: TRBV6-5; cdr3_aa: CASKAGQGSTDTQYF; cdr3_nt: TGTGCCAGCAAAGCCGGACAGGGGAGCACAGATACGCAGTATTTT
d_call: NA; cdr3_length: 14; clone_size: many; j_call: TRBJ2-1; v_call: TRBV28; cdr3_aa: CASNLLGSYNEQFF; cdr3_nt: TGTGCCAGCAATCTTCTTGGGTCCTACAATGAGCAGTTCTTC
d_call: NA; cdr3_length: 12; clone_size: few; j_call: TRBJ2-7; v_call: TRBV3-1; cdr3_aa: CASSPGLGEQYF; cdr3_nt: TGTGCCAGCAGCCCCGGACTTGGGGAGCAGTACTTC
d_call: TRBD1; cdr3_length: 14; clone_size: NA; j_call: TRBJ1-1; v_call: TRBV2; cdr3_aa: CASTPTGTNTEAFF; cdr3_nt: TGTGCCAGCACCCCGACAGGGACGAACACTGAAGCTTTCTTT
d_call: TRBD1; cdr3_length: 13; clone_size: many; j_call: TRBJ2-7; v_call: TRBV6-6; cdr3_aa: CASTRQGSYEQYF; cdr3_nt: TGTGCCAGCACCCGACAGGGGTCCTACGAGCAGTACTTC
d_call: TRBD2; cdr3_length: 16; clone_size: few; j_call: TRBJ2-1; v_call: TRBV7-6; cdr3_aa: CASSPLTSGSKNEQFF; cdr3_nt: TGTGCCAGCAGCCCCCTGACTAGCGGGAGTAAAAATGAGCAGTTCTTC
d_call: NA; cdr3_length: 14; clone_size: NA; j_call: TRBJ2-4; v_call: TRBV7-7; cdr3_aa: CASSFLLAKNIQYF; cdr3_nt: TGTGCCAGCAGCTTTCTCCTAGCCAAAAACATTCAGTACTTC
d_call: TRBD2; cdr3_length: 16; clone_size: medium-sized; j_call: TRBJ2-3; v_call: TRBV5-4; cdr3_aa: CASSLGTSGSTDTQYF; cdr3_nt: TGTGCCAGCAGCTTGGGGACTAGCGGCAGCACAGATACGCAGTATTTT
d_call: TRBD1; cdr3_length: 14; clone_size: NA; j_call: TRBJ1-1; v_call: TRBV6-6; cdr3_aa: CASSRRTGSTEAFF; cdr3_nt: TGTGCCAGTTCCCGCAGGACAGGGTCCACTGAAGCTTTCTTT
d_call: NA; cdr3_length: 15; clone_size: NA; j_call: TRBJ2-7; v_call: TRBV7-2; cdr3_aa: CASSTGPSGVYEQYF; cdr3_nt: TGTGCCAGCAGCACCGGGCCGTCCGGTGTTTACGAGCAGTACTTC
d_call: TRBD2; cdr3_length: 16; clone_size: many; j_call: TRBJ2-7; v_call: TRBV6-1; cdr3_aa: CASRYLLSGRKDEQYF; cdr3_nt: TGTGCCAGCCGTTATCTTCTTAGCGGGAGGAAGGACGAGCAGTACTTC
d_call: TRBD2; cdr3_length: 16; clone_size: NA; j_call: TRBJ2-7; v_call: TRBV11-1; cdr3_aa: CASSLEGLAGTYEQYF; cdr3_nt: TGTGCCAGCAGCTTAGAGGGACTAGCGGGAACCTACGAGCAGTACTTC
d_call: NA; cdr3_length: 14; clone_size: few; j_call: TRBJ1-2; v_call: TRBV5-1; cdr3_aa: CASSLEAGNYGYTF; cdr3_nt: TGCGCCAGCAGCTTGGAGGCAGGGAACTATGGCTACACCTTC
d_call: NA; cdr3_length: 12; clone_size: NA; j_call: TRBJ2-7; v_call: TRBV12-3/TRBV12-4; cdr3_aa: CASSLTLPEQYF; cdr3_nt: TGTGCCAGCAGTTTAACCCTTCCCGAGCAGTACTTC
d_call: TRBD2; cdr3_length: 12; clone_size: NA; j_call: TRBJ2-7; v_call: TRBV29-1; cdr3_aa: CSVARLAHEQYF; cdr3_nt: TGCAGCGTTGCGAGACTAGCCCACGAGCAGTACTTC
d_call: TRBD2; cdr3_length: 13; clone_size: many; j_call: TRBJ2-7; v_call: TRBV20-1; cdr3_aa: CSAMSGRAREQYF; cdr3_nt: TGCAGTGCTATGAGCGGGAGGGCTAGAGAGCAGTACTTC
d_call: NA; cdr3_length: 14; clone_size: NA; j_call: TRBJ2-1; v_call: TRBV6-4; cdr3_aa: CASSDTGELNEQFF; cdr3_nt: TGTGCCAGCAGTGACACGGGAGAATTGAATGAGCAGTTCTTC
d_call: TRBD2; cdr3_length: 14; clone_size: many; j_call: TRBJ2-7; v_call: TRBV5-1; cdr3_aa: CASSLSPGGGEQYF; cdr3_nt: TGCGCCAGCAGCTTGTCTCCGGGAGGAGGCGAGCAGTACTTC
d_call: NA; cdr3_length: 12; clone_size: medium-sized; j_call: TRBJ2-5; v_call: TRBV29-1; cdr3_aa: CSVGGIGETQYF; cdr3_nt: TGCAGCGTTGGGGGAATCGGAGAGACCCAGTACTTC
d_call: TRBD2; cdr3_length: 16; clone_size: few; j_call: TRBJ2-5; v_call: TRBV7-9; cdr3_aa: CASSLATSGRMETQYF; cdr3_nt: TGTGCCAGCAGCTTAGCGACTAGCGGGAGGATGGAGACCCAGTACTTC
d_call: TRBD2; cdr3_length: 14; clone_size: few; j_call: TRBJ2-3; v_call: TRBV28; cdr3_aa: CAIVAGRVTDTQYF; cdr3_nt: TGTGCCATCGTAGCGGGGAGGGTCACAGATACGCAGTATTTT
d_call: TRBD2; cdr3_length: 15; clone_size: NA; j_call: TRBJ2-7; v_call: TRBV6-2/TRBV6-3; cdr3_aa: CASTRRLAGFYEQYF; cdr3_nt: TGTGCCAGCACCAGACGGCTAGCGGGCTTCTACGAGCAGTACTTC
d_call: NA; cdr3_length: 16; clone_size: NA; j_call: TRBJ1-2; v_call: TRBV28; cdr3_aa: CASSLPRQAIGRGYTF; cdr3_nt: TGTGCCAGCAGTCTCCCCCGACAGGCTATCGGGCGCGGCTACACCTTC
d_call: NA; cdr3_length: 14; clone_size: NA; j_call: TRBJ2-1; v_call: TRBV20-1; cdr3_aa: CSARDLGSYNEQFF; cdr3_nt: TGCAGTGCTAGAGATTTAGGCTCCTACAATGAGCAGTTCTTC
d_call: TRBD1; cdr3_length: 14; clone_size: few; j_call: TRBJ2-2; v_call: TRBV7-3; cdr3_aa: CASSPVTGPGELFF; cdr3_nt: TGTGCCAGCAGCCCGGTGACAGGGCCCGGGGAGCTGTTTTTT
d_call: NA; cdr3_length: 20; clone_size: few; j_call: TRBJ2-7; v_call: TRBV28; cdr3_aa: CASSLHSPLGSGETSYEQYF; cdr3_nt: TGTGCCAGCAGTTTACATTCTCCTCTCGGGTCAGGGGAAACTTCCTACGAGCAGTACTTC
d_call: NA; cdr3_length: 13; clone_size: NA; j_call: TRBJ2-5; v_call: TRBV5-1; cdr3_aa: CASSFTPSETQYF; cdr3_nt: TGCGCCAGCAGCTTTACCCCAAGCGAGACCCAGTACTTC
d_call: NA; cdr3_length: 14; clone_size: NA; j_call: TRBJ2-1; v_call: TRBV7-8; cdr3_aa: CASSLAGAPYGQFF; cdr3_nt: TGTGCCAGCAGCTTAGCTGGGGCCCCGTATGGGCAGTTCTTC
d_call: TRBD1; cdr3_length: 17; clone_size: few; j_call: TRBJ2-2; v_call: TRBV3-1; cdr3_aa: CASSVQNVQGLTGELFF; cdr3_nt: TGTGCCAGCAGCGTACAAAACGTACAGGGGCTCACCGGGGAGCTGTTTTTT
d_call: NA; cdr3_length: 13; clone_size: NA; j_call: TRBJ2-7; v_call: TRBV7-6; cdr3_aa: CASTSGGFYEQYF; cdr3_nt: TGTGCCAGCACCTCCGGGGGTTTCTACGAGCAGTACTTC
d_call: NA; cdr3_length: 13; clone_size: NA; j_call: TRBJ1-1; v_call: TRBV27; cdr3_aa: CASSWGVRTEAFF; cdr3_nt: TGTGCCAGCAGCTGGGGGGTGCGCACTGAAGCTTTCTTT
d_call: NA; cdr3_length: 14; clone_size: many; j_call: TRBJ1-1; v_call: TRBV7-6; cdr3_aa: CASSLGGAGTEAFF; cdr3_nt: TGTGCCAGCAGCTTGGGAGGTGCAGGCACTGAAGCTTTCTTT
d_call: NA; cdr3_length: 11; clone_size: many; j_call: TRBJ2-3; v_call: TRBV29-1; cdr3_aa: CSVHRGDTQYF; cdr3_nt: TGCAGCGTTCACAGAGGGGATACGCAGTATTTT
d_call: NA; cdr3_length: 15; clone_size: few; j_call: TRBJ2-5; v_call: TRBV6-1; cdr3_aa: CASSEVAGSEETQYF; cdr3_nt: TGTGCCAGCAGTGAAGTGGCGGGGTCGGAAGAGACCCAGTACTTC
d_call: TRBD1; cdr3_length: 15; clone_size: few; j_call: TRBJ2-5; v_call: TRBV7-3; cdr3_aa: CASSPDRGPAGTQYF; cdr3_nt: TGTGCCAGCAGCCCGGACAGGGGGCCCGCAGGGACCCAGTACTTC
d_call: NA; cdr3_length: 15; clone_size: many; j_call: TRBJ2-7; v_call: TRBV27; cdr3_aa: CASSSMGSNSYEQYF; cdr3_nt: TGTGCCAGCAGTAGTATGGGGAGTAACTCCTACGAGCAGTACTTC
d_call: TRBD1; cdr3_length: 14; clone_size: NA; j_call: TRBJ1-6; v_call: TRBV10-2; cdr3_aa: CASSQDRLNSPLHF; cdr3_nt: TGCGCCAGCAGTCAGGACAGGTTAAATTCACCCCTCCACTTT
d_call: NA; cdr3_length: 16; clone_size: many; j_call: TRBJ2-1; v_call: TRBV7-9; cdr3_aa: CASTTDRGGQNNEQFF; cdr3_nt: TGTGCCAGCACCACTGATCGGGGAGGACAGAACAATGAGCAGTTCTTC
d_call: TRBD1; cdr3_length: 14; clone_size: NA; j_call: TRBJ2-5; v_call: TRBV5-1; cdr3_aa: CASSFRQGGETQYF; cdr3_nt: TGCGCCAGCAGCTTTCGACAGGGCGGGGAGACCCAGTACTTC
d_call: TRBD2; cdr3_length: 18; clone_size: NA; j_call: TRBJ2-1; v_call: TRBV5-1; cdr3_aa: CASSLLAGGDSSYNEQFF; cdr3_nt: TGCGCCAGCAGCTTACTAGCGGGAGGGGACAGCTCCTACAATGAGCAGTTCTTC
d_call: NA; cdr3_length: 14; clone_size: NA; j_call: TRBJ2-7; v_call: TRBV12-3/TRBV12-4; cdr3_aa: CASSPAQPPYEQYF; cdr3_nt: TGTGCCAGCAGTCCCGCGCAACCCCCGTACGAGCAGTACTTC
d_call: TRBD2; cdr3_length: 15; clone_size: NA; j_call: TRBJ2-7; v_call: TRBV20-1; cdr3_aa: CSARDEGGSTYEQYF; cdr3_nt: TGCAGTGCTAGAGATGAGGGCGGGAGTACTTACGAGCAGTACTTC
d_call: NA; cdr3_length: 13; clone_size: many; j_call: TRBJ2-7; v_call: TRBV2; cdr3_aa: CASSGWQGNEQYF; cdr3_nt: TGTGCCAGCAGTGGGTGGCAGGGGAACGAGCAGTACTTC
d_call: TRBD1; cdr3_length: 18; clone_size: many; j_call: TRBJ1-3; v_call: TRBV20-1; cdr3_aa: CSARDGGTGYYSGNTIYF; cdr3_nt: TGCAGTGCTAGAGATGGCGGGACAGGGTATTACTCTGGAAACACCATATATTTT
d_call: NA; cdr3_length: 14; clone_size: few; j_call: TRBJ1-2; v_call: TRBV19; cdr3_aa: CASSIPGLNYGYTF; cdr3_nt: TGTGCCAGTAGTATACCGGGGTTGAACTATGGCTACACCTTC